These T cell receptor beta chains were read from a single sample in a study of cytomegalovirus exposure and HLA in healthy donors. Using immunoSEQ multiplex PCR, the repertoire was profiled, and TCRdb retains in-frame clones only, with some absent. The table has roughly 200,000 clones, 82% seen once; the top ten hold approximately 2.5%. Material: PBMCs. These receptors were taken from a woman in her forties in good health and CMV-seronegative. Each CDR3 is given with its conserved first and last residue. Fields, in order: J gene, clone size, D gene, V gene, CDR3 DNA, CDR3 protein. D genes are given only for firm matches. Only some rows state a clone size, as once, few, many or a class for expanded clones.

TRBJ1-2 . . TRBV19 TGTGCCAGTACCCCACAGGAGACCTATGGCTACACCTTC CASTPQETYGYTF
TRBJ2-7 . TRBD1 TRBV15 TGTGCCACCAGCTCCCGGGACAGCTCCTACGAGCAGTACTTC CATSSRDSSYEQYF
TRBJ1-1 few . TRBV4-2 TGTGCCAGCAGCCAAGAAGTACAGGGCAACACTGAAGCTTTCTTT CASSQEVQGNTEAFF
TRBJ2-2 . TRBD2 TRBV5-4 TGTGCCAGCAGCTCCGGGACTAGCGGGTTATCCGGGGAGCTGTTTTTT CASSSGTSGLSGELFF
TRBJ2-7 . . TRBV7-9 TGTGCCAGCAGCTTAGAGTCGGCAGGGGACCACGAGCAGTACTTC CASSLESAGDHEQYF
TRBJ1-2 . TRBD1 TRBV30 TGTGCCTGGAGTTCACAGGGGCCCTATGGCTACACCTTC CAWSSQGPYGYTF
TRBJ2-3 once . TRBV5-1 TGCGCCAGCAGCTTGGCCATCATCCAGGAAGATACGCAGTATTTT CASSLAIIQEDTQYF
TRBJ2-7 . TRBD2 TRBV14 TGTGCCAGCAGCCAGCGTCGGACTAGCGGGAGGTACGAGCAGTACTTC CASSQRRTSGRYEQYF
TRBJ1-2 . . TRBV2 TGTGCCAGCAGTGCAGGGGACCTTGGGCATAGCTACACCTTC CASSAGDLGHSYTF
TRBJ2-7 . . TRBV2 TGTGCGACGCGGACAGAGATTTCCTACGAGCAGTACTTC CATRTEISYEQYF
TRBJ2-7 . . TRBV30 TGTGCCTGGAGTGTACAGAAGGGGCCCTACGAGCAGTACTTC CAWSVQKGPYEQYF
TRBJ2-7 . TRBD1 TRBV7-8 TGTGCCAGCAGCTCCGAGGACAGGGGGAACCTCTACGAGCAGTACTTC CASSSEDRGNLYEQYF
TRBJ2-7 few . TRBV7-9 TGTGCCAGCAGCTCCGGGTTGCCCCTCTACGAGCAGTACTTC CASSSGLPLYEQYF
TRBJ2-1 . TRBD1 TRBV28 TGTGCCACGGACCAGACAGGGCCCCGCAATGAGCAGTTCTTC CATDQTGPRNEQFF
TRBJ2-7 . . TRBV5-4 TGTGCCAGCAGCGCCTTCGGGGGGCCTTACGAGCAGTACTTC CASSAFGGPYEQYF
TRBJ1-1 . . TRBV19 TGTGCCAGTAGTCCGACAGGACTGAACACTGAAGCTTTCTTT CASSPTGLNTEAFF
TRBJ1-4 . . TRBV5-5 TGTGCCAGCAGCTTGGCACCGGGGGATGAAAAACTGTTTTTT CASSLAPGDEKLFF
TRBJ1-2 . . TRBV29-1 TGCAGCGTCCCTCTCCAGGTAACCCCCAGTGGCTACACCTTC CSVPLQVTPSGYTF
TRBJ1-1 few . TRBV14 TGTGCCAGCAGCCAAGAAGACTTATCATACACTGAAGCTTTCTTT CASSQEDLSYTEAFF
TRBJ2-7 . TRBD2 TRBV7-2 TGTGCCAGCAGCTTATCTAGCGGGCGCTACGAGCAGTACTTC CASSLSSGRYEQYF
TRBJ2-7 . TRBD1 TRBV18 TGTGCCAGCTCACTCTTGGGACAGAATTCCTACGAGCAGTACTTC CASSLLGQNSYEQYF
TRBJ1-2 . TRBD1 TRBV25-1 TGTGCCAGTCCGTATCGGGACAGAAGAGATGGCTACACCTTC CASPYRDRRDGYTF